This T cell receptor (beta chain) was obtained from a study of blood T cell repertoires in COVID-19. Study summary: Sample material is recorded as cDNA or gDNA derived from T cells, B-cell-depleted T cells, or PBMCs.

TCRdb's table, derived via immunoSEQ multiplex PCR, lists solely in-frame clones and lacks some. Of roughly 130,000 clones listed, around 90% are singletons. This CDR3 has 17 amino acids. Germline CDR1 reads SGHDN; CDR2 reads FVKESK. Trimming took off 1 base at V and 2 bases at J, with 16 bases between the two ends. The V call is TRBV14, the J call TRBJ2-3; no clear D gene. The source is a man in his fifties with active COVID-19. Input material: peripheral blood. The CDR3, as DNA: TGTGCCAGCAGCCAAGTTGAGAGTCTTCAAAACACAGATACGCAGTATTTT. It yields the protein CASSQVESLQNTDTQYF. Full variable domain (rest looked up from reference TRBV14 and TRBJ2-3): EAGVTQFPSHSVIEKGQTVTLRCDPISGHDNLYWYRRVMGKEIKFLLHFVKESKQDESGMPNNRFLAERTGGTYSTLKVQPAELEDSGVYFCASSQVESLQNTDTQYFGPGTRLTVL.